The rows below give T cell receptor beta chains drawn from one sample of a study of T cell repertoires in cytomegalovirus infection. Via MiXCR, TCRdb re-called the reads, giving one row per CDR3 protein. This table holds about 220,000 distinct CDR3 sequences, around 35% found once. These TCRs are of unknown antigen specificity. The sample consisted of CD8+ T cells from cultured PBMCs, taken from culture after CMV antigen stimulation. The source is a human donor in good health (CMV status not recorded). Some clones in this sample may be carry-over from other donors' samples. Each CDR3 is given with its conserved first and last residue. A D gene is named only where the DNA matches it firmly. The size field is filled for only some rows; it gives once, few, many or a size class.

V	size	length	J	D	CDR3	DNA
TRBV7-3	few	15	TRBJ2-7	.	CASSQGPGTSDEQYF	TGTGCCAGCAGCCAAGGGCCGGGAACGAGCGACGAGCAGTACTTC
TRBV5-6	few	13	TRBJ1-2	TRBD1	CASSFYRGRGYTF	TGTGCCAGCAGTTTCTACAGGGGTCGTGGCTACACCTTC
TRBV20-1	.	14	TRBJ2-1	.	CSARTSSSYNEQFF	TGCAGTGCCCGGACTTCCAGCTCCTACAATGAGCAGTTCTTC
TRBV27	once	14	TRBJ2-5	.	CASSSQTAWETQYF	TGTGCCAGCAGTTCCCAGACAGCCTGGGAGACCCAGTACTTC
TRBV11-2	.	13	TRBJ1-2	.	CASSPRPQDGYTF	TGTGCCAGCAGCCCTCGGCCACAAGATGGCTACACCTTC
TRBV27	many	16	TRBJ1-4	.	CASRGRGLRANEKLFF	TGTGCCAGCAGAGGGAGAGGGCTGAGGGCTAATGAAAAACTGTTTTTT
TRBV6-8	.	17	TRBJ2-6	.	CASSYSIMGVGANVLTF	TGTGCCAGCAGTTACTCGATAATGGGGGTTGGGGCCAACGTCCTGACTTTC
TRBV5-4	.	13	TRBJ2-1	.	CASSQGQFGEQFF	TGTGCCAGCAGCCAGGGGCAGTTCGGTGAGCAGTTCTTC
TRBV7-9	few	14	TRBJ2-7	.	CASSTPGVLYEQYF	TGTGCCAGCAGCACCCCCGGGGTACTCTACGAGCAGTACTTC
TRBV19	.	16	TRBJ2-1	TRBD2	CASSIGEGLANNEQFF	TGTGCCAGTAGTATAGGAGAGGGACTAGCTAACAATGAGCAGTTCTTC
TRBV28	few	16	TRBJ1-2	TRBD1	CASSLYSTGAGYGYTF	TGTGCCAGCAGTTTATACTCGACAGGGGCAGGCTATGGCTACACCTTC
TRBV18	few	15	TRBJ2-1	TRBD2	CASSPQTSTYNEQFF	TGTGCCAGCTCACCCCAGACTAGCACCTACAATGAGCAGTTCTTC
TRBV7-4	.	14	TRBJ1-6	.	CASSPGSYNSPLHF	TGTGCCAGCAGCCCAGGGAGCTATAATTCACCCCTCCACTTT
TRBV11-2	few	12	TRBJ2-7	.	CASSWTSYEQYF	TGTGCCAGCAGCTGGACCTCCTACGAGCAGTACTTC
TRBV27	.	14	TRBJ1-5	.	CASSLMGVNQPQHF	TGTGCCAGCAGTTTAATGGGGGTGAATCAGCCCCAGCATTTT
TRBV28	few	12	TRBJ2-7	.	CASSFAGNEQYF	TGTGCCAGCAGTTTCGCGGGCAACGAGCAGTACTTC
TRBV7-9	.	18	TRBJ2-6	.	CASSGRQVEISGANVLTF	TGTGCCAGCAGCGGACGACAGGTGGAAATCTCTGGGGCCAACGTCCTGACTTTC
TRBV27	few	16	TRBJ2-1	TRBD1	CASSSWDRASYNEQFF	TGTGCCAGCAGTTCCTGGGACAGGGCATCCTACAATGAGCAGTTCTTC
TRBV2	.	10	TRBJ2-7	.	CASRVSAEYF	TGTGCCAGCAGAGTTAGTGCAGAGTACTTC
TRBV4-1	.	16	TRBJ2-1	.	CASGPRGVSSYNEQFF	TGCGCCAGCGGCCCGAGGGGGGTTAGCTCCTACAATGAGCAGTTCTTC
TRBV7-9	few	15	TRBJ1-2	TRBD1	CASSSTGLIMYGYTF	TGTGCCAGCAGCTCGACAGGGCTGATAATGTATGGCTACACCTTC
TRBV5-1	.	16	TRBJ2-5	TRBD1	CASSLASDRAQDTQYF	TGCGCCAGCAGCTTGGCGTCTGACAGGGCACAAGATACCCAGTACTTC
TRBV18	.	13	TRBJ1-5	.	CATRDFSNQPQHF	TGTGCCACCCGTGATTTTAGCAATCAGCCCCAGCATTTT
TRBV29-1	.	12	TRBJ1-1	.	CSGGTSNTEAFF	TGCAGCGGGGGGACATCCAACACTGAAGCTTTCTTT
TRBV7-8	few	12	TRBJ2-1	TRBD2	CASSSPGGEQFF	TGTGCCAGCAGCTCTCCGGGGGGTGAGCAGTTCTTC
TRBV2	.	10	TRBJ1-3	.	CASRGNTIYF	TGTGCCAGCAGGGGAAACACCATATATTTT
TRBV27	.	16	TRBJ1-6	.	CASSSALSSYNSPLHF	TGTGCCAGTTCGAGCGCTCTAAGCTCCTATAATTCACCCCTCCACTTT
TRBV27	.	17	TRBJ2-6	TRBD1	CASRTGQGRSGANVLTF	TGTGCCAGCAGGACGGGACAGGGGAGATCTGGGGCCAACGTCCTGACTTTC
TRBV4-2	few	19	TRBJ2-7	TRBD2	CASSQDGGGLAGGPHEQYF	TGTGCCAGCAGCCAAGATGGTGGGGGACTAGCGGGAGGGCCCCACGAGCAGTACTTC
TRBV12-5	.	14	TRBJ2-5	.	CASGPGTPEETQYF	TGTGCTAGTGGTCCTGGGACACCCGAGGAGACCCAGTACTTC
TRBV5-6	.	17	TRBJ2-2	.	CASSLASRTSNTGELFF	TGTGCCAGCAGCTTGGCCTCCAGGACCTCGAACACCGGGGAGCTGTTTTTT
TRBV7-2	few	14	TRBJ2-5	.	CASSPWRAGETQYF	TGTGCCAGCAGCCCTTGGAGGGCGGGGGAGACCCAGTACTTC
TRBV28	.	16	TRBJ2-2	TRBD1	CASSLPIDRESGELFF	TGTGCCAGCAGTTTACCCATTGACAGGGAAAGCGGGGAGCTGTTTTTT
TRBV19	.	17	TRBJ2-1	TRBD2	CASRTRDPGGEYNEQFF	TGTGCCAGTAGAACAAGGGACCCCGGGGGGGAATACAATGAGCAGTTCTTC